This T cell receptor beta chain was recorded in a study of technical replicates of blood from several donors (dated by TCRdb to between 2016 and 2019). CDR1 SEHNR and CDR2 FQNEAQ are derived from the germline V gene (reference sequence). The germline V and J ends show losses of 1 base and 5 bases respectively, and no gene match explains 5 bases of the junction. The CDR3 measures 15 amino acids from cysteine to phenylalanine. Here the CDR3 DNA is all that survives: 45 bases in frame from base 1. A remark on this clone: This receptor's antigen is unknown. Nothing much larger sits one base from this clone, and base qualities are not available.

The library was obtained by the immunoSEQ multiplex PCR assay. This is the immuneACCESS table as TCRdb keeps it, with only in-frame sequences that have V and J called. A part of the clones is gone; compared with another copy, unresolved V genes explain less than half, and the rest is unexplained. The sample table holds 55,000 to 75,000 clones, of which roughly 95% were seen once. The leading ten clones occupy 3% of the sample. The chain joins TRBV7-9 to TRBJ2-1; 7 of the junction bases match TRBD1. The receptor was derived from a human donor in good health. Some clones in this sample may be carry-over from other donors' samples. The specimen was PBMCs. The DNA sequence reads TGTGCCAGCAGCTTAGACGGGACAGTCAACAATGAGCAGTTCTTC. Protein translation: CASSLDGTVNNEQFF.